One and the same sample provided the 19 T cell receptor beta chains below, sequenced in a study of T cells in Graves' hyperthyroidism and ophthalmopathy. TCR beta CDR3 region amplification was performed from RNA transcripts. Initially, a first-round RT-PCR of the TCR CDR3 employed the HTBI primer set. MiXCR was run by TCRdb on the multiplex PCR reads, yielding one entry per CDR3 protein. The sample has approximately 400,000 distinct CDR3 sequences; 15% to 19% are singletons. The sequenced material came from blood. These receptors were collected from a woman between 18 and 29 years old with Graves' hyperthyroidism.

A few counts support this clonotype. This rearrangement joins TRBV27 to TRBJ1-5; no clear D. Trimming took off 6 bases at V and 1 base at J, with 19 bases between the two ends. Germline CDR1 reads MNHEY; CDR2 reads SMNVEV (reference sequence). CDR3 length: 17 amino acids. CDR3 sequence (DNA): TGTGCCAGCAGCTCCATCAGTCGGGTTGCAAGCAATCAGCCCCAGCATTTT. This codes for CASSSISRVASNQPQHF.

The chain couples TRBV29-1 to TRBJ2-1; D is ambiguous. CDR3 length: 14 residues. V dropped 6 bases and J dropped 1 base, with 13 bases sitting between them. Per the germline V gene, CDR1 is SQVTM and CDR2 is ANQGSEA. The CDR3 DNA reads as TGCAGCGTACCGTCGTCCAGTTCCTACAATGAGCAGTTCTTC. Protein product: CSVPSSSSYNEQFF.

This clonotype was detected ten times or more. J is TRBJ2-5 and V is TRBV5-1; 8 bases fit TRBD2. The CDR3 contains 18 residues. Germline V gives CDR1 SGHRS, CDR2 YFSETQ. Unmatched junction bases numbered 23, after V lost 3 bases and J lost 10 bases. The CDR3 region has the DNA TGCGCCAGCAGCTGGGGGGGTAATAGCGGGACCTACGGATCCAGCCAGTACTTC. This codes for CASSWGGNSGTYGSSQYF.

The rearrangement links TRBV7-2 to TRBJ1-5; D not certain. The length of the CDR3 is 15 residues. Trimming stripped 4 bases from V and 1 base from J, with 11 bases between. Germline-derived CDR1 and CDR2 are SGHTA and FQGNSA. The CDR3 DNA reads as TGTGCCAGCAGCTCCCCGCTGGCAAGCAATCAGCCCCAGCATTTT. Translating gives CASSSPLASNQPQHF.

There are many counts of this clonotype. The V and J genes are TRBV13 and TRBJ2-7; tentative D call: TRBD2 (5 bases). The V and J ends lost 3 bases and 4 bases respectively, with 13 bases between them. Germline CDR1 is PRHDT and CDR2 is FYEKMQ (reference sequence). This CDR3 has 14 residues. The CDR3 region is CASSFRGAYYEQYF. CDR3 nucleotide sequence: TGTGCCAGCAGCTTTCGGGGTGCCTATTACGAGCAGTACTTC.

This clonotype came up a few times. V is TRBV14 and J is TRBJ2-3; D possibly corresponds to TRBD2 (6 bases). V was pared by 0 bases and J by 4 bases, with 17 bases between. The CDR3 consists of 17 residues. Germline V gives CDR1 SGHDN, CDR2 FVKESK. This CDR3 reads CASSQERGRLVADTQYF. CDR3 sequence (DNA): TGTGCCAGCAGCCAAGAGAGAGGAAGACTAGTCGCAGATACGCAGTATTTT.

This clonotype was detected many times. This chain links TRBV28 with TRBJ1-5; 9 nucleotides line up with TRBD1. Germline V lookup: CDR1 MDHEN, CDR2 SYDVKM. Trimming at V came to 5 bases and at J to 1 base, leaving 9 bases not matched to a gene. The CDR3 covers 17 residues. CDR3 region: CASSLGRTGVSNQPQHF. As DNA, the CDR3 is TGTGCCAGCAGTCTGGGGCGGACAGGGGTGAGCAATCAGCCCCAGCATTTT.

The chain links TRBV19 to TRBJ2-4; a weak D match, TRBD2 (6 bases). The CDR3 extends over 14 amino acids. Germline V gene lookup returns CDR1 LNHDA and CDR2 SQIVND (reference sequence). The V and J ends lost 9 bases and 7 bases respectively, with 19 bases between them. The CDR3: CASTISGGANIQYF. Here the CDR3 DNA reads TGTGCCAGCACTATCTCCGGCGGGGCGAACATTCAGTACTTC.

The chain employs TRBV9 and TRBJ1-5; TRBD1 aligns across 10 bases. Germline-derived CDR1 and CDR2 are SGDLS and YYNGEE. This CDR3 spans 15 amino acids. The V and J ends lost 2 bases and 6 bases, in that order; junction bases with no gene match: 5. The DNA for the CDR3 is TGTGCCAGCAGCGTGACAGGGGGCGCAGGTCAGCCCCAGCATTTT. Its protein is CASSVTGGAGQPQHF.

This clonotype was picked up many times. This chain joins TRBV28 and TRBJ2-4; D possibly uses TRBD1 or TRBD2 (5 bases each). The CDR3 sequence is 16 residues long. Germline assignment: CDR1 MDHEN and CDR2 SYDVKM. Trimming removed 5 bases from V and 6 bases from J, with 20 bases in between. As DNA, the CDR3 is TGTGCCAGCAGTCCTCGGGGCAGAAGGCCTGGAAACATTCAGTACTTC. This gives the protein CASSPRGRRPGNIQYF.

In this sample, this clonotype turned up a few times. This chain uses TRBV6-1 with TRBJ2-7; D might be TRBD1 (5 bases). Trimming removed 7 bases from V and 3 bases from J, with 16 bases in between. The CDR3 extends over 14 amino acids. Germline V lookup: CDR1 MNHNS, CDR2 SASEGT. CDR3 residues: CASIGAGLHYEQYF. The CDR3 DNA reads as TGTGCCAGCATAGGGGCAGGGCTCCACTACGAGCAGTACTTC.

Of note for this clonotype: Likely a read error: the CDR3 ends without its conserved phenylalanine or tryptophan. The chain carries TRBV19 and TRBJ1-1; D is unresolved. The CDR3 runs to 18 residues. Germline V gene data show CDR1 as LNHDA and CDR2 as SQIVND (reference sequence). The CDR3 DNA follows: TGTACCAGTAGTCCTTTTAGTTGGGCCGGACGAATGAACACTGAAGCTTTCCTT. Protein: CTSSPFSWAGRMNTEAFL.

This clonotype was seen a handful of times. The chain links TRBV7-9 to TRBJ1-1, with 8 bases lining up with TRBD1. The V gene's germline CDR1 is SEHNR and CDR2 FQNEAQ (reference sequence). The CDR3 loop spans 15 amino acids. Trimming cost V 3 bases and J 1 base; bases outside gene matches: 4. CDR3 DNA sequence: TGTGCCAGCAGCTTTTGGACAGGGACGAACACTGAAGCTTTCTTT. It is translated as CASSFWTGTNTEAFF.

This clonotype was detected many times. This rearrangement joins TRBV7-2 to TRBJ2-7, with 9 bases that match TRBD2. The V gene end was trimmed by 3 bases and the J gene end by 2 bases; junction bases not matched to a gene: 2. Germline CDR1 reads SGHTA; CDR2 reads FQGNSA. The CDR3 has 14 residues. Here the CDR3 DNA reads TGTGCCAGCAGCTTTGGCGGGGGGGCCTACGAGCAGTACTTC. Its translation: CASSFGGGAYEQYF.

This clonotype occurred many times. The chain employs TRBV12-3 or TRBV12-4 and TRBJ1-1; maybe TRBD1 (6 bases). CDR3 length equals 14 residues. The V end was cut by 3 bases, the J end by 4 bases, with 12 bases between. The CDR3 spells CASSLTGEVTEAFF. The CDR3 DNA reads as TGTGCCAGCAGTTTGACAGGAGAGGTCACTGAAGCTTTCTTT.

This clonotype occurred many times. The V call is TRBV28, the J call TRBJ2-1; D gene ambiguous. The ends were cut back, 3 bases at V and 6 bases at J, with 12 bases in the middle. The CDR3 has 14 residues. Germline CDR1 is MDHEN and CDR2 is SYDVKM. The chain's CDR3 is CASSLETALNEQFF. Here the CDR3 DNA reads TGTGCCAGCAGTTTGGAGACGGCACTCAATGAGCAGTTCTTC.

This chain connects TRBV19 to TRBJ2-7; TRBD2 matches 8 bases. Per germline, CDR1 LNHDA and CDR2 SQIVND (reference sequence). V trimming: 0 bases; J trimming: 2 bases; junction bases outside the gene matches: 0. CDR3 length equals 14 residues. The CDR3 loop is CASSIDGGAYEQYF. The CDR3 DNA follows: TGTGCCAGTAGTATAGACGGGGGGGCCTACGAGCAGTACTTC.

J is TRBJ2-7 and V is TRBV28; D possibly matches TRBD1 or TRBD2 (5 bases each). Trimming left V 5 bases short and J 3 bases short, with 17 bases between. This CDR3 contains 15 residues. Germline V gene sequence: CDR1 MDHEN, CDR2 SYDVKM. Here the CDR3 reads CASSPRDGADYEQYF. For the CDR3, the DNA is TGTGCCAGCAGTCCTCGGGACGGAGCAGACTACGAGCAGTACTTC.

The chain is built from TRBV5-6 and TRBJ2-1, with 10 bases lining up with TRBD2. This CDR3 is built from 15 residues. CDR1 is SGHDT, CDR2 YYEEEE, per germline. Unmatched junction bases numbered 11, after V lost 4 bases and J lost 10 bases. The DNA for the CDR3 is TGTGCCAGCAGCCCCCATACGCTAGCGGGAGTCGAGCAGTTCTTC. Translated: CASSPHTLAGVEQFF.